One T cell receptor (beta chain) is described in this entry. Regions amplified from RNA transcripts were the TCR beta CDR3 regions. HTBI primers drove first-round RT-PCR of the TCR CDR3. In TCRdb, the multiplex PCR reads were re-called with MiXCR into one record per CDR3 protein. The profile covers 93,000 or so distinct CDR3 sequences, with 47% appearing a single time and about 25% taken by the ten largest. V lost 1 base to trimming and J lost 0 bases, with 16 bases between them. Germline V gene data show CDR1 as MGHDK and CDR2 as SYGVNS. CDR3 length: 17 amino acids. The data are from a study of T cells in Graves' hyperthyroidism and ophthalmopathy.

The chain links TRBV25-1 to TRBJ2-7; D is unresolved. The sequence was obtained from a man in his forties with Graves' hyperthyroidism. The sample consisted of blood. The CDR3 here is CASSEFDPSRSSYEQYF. The DNA for the CDR3 is TGTGCCAGCAGTGAATTCGATCCCTCGCGGAGCTCCTACGAGCAGTACTTC.